The 16 T cell receptor beta chains in this list originate from one sample, sequenced in a study of human T cells and chemical hapten exposure. One entry per CDR3 protein results from TCRdb running MiXCR on the 5' RACE reads. The sample yields roughly 120,000 distinct CDR3 sequences, around a fifth seen once. Total RNA was isolated from whole blood that had not been fractionated. Receptors originate from a human donor in good health.

Written as DNA, the CDR3 is TGTGCCAGCAGCCCCCCGACAGGGGGCGGAAACTATGGCTACACCTTC. Its translation: CASSPPTGGGNYGYTF. This rearrangement joins TRBV7-2 to TRBJ1-2; 10 bases fit TRBD1. Germline assignment: CDR1 SGHTA and CDR2 FQGNSA. Trimming at V came to 5 bases and at J to 2 bases, leaving 8 bases not matched to a gene. The CDR3 extends over 16 amino acids.

The count of this clonotype is one. The chain joins TRBV11-2 to TRBJ2-1, with TRBD2 matching 10 bases. V shed 0 bases, J shed 9 bases, and the junction held 8 bases outside the gene matches. The CDR3 sequence is 16 residues long. Germline V gives CDR1 SGHAT, CDR2 FQNNGV. In DNA, the CDR3 is TGTGCCAGCAGCTTAGACCCCAGCGGGAGGGCGGTTGAGCAGTTCTTC. It yields the protein CASSLDPSGRAVEQFF.

V usage is TRBV29-1 and J usage is TRBJ2-7, with D hard to call. This CDR3 has 12 residues. Germline lookup yields CDR1 SQVTM and CDR2 ANQGSEA. With 4 bases removed from V and 3 bases from J, the gap between germline ends came to 10 bases. The CDR3 bases are TGCAGCGTTGCTGTACAGTTCTACGAGCAGTACTTC. It yields the protein CSVAVQFYEQYF.

At least ten counts were recorded for this clonotype. The rearrangement links TRBV7-9 to TRBJ1-2, with TRBD1 matching over 9 bases. Per germline, CDR1 SEHNR and CDR2 FQNEAQ (reference sequence). After removal of 4 bases from V and 4 bases from J, the junction contained 1 base not matched to a gene. This CDR3 region has 13 residues. The CDR3 protein is CASSSDRGYGYTF. The DNA of the CDR3 is TGTGCCAGCAGCTCGGACAGGGGCTATGGCTACACCTTC.

This clonotype was recorded a few times. The chain couples TRBV18 to TRBJ2-3; no clear D gene. Deletions cut 6 bases from V and 4 bases from J, with 11 bases between. The germline gives CDR1 KGHSH, CDR2 LQKENI. The CDR3 is 13 residues long. CDR3 DNA: TGTGCCAGCTCCCCCTTTTCGGCAGATACGCAGTATTTT. This gives the protein CASSPFSADTQYF.

This clonotype appeared a few times. The J gene is TRBJ1-5, the V gene TRBV28; D uncertain. Germline values: CDR1 MDHEN, CDR2 SYDVKM. The CDR3 extends over 14 amino acids. The ends were cut back, 7 bases at V and 7 bases at J, with 17 bases in the middle. The CDR3 DNA sequence: TGTGCCAGCACGACACCCCCTTTTCGGCAGCCCCAGCATTTT. It is translated as CASTTPPFRQPQHF.

The chain is built from TRBV5-1 and TRBJ2-3; 8 bases match TRBD1. V was pared by 4 bases and J by 0 bases, with 7 bases of the junction left unmatched. The CDR3 contains 16 residues. CDR1 is SGHRS, CDR2 YFSETQ, per germline. The CDR3 region is CASSATGASSTDTQYF. CDR3 in DNA: TGCGCCAGCAGCGCGACAGGGGCCTCTAGCACAGATACGCAGTATTTT.

The rearrangement uses TRBV19 and TRBJ2-3; 7 bases are shared with TRBD2. From germline, CDR1 is LNHDA and CDR2 SQIVND (reference sequence). This CDR3 comprises 18 residues. With 3 bases clipped from V and 0 bases from J, the junction kept 12 bases outside the gene matches. The CDR3 spells CASSIREDVVPSTDTQYF. DNA for the CDR3: TGTGCCAGTAGTATCCGGGAGGACGTGGTCCCTAGCACAGATACGCAGTATTTT.

This clonotype was seen a few times. The chain couples TRBV6-6 to TRBJ2-6, with 9 bases aligning to TRBD1. The CDR3 runs to 16 residues. The junction had 1 base not matched to a gene; V was cut back by 4 bases and J by 0 bases. The germline gives CDR1 MNHNY, CDR2 SVGAGI (reference sequence). This CDR3 reads CASSWDRASGANVLTF. CDR3 in DNA: TGTGCCAGCAGTTGGGACAGGGCCTCTGGGGCCAACGTCCTGACTTTC.

The chain couples TRBV6-2 or TRBV6-3 to TRBJ2-7; D unclear. Between the trimmed V and J ends, which lost 10 bases and 0 bases, there was a span of 16 bases. The CDR3 consists of 14 residues. CDR1 and CDR2 (germline): MNHEY, SVGEGT. The CDR3, as DNA: TGTGCCACCCGGTCGAGGTCCAGCTCCTACGAGCAGTACTTC. Translating gives CATRSRSSSYEQYF.

The rearrangement joins TRBV6-5 to TRBJ1-2; weak D call: TRBD1 (5 bases). Trimming left V 0 bases short and J 1 base short, with 9 bases between. Looked up from germline, CDR1 is MNHEY and CDR2 is SVGAGI. The CDR3 loop spans 15 amino acids. The DNA for the CDR3 is TGTGCCAGCAGTTACTCTGGGGGAAATAACTATGGCTACACCTTC. Amino acids: CASSYSGGNNYGYTF.

The chain joins TRBV28 to TRBJ1-1, with a possible D match to TRBD1 (6 bases). V lost 3 bases to trimming and J lost 5 bases, with 13 bases between them. The CDR3 is 14 residues long. Germline V lookup: CDR1 MDHEN, CDR2 SYDVKM. CDR3: CASSLGGGMTEAFF. The CDR3 DNA follows: TGTGCCAGCAGTTTGGGAGGGGGGATGACTGAAGCTTTCTTT.

The chain is built from TRBV5-1 and TRBJ1-1, with TRBD1 matching 8 bases. J gave up 0 bases and V 4 bases, and 5 bases lay outside the gene matches. This CDR3 contains 15 residues. Germline V CDR1 and CDR2: SGHRS, YFSETQ. In DNA, the CDR3 is TGCGCCAGCAGCACCCGGACAGGGATGAACACTGAAGCTTTCTTT. This sequence encodes CASSTRTGMNTEAFF.

V usage is TRBV7-2 and J usage is TRBJ2-7, with D unclear. Trimming removed 2 bases from V and 4 bases from J, with 9 bases in between. CDR1 is SGHTA and CDR2 is FQGNSA in the germline V gene. The CDR3 totals 13 residues. CDR3 amino acids: CASSLRSVYEQYF. In nucleotides, the CDR3 is TGTGCCAGCAGCTTACGGTCCGTGTACGAGCAGTACTTC.

Only one count was recorded for this clonotype. The chain recombines TRBV24-1 with TRBJ2-6; no clear D gene. V was clipped by 3 bases and J by 4 bases, with 12 bases between them. The CDR3 runs 16 residues. Germline lookup yields CDR1 KGHDR and CDR2 SFDVKD. CDR3 sequence: CATSDTRRSGANVLTF. Written as DNA, the CDR3 is TGTGCCACCAGTGATACCCGCAGGTCCGGGGCCAACGTCCTGACTTTC.

The V call is TRBV6-2 or TRBV6-3, the J call TRBJ2-7, with a weak D call TRBD2 (5 bases). Trimming took off 6 bases at V and 0 bases at J, with 15 bases between the two ends. The CDR3 covers 15 residues. Germline lookup yields CDR1 MNHEY and CDR2 SVGEGT. This chain's CDR3 is CASRELPAGSYEQYF. The CDR3 DNA follows: TGTGCCAGCAGGGAGCTTCCGGCGGGCTCCTACGAGCAGTACTTC.